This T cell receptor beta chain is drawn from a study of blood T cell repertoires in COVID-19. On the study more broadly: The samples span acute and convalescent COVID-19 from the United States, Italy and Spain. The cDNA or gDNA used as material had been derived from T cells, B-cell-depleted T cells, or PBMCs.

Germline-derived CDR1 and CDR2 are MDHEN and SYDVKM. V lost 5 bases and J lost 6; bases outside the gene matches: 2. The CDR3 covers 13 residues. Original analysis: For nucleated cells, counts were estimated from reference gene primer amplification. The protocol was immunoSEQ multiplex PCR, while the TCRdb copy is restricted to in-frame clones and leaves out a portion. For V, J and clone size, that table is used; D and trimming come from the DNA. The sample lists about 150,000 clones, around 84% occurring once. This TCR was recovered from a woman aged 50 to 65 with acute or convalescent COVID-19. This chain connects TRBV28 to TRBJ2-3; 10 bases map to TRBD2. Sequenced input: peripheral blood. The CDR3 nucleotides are TGTGCCAGCAGTAAAGCGGGAGGGGATACGCAGTATTTT. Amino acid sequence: CASSKAGGDTQYF.